Given below is one T cell receptor beta chain in context. The antigen is not known. The CDR3 extends over 17 amino acids. CDR1 SGHVS and CDR2 FQNEAQ come from the germline V gene. V shed 4 bases and J 4 bases; nucleotides not matched to a gene: 13. The sample comes from a study of cytomegalovirus exposure and HLA in healthy donors. On the study more broadly: The approximately 720 first-cohort repertoires and the roughly 130 validation repertoires shared the same platform, a later analysis reported. Study outcomes and limitations: There were a few CMV-associated chains whose specificity for CMV antigens was confirmed in vitro. Associated with cytomegalovirus, according to the listing, were approximately 160 TCR beta chains. Rarity held for most TCR sequences, but there were some public TCRs that occurred in many donors.

Repertoires were generated with immunoSEQ multiplex PCR, while TCRdb's copy carries only in-frame clones and drops some. The data show 150,000 to 200,000 clones, roughly 91% seen once. This sequence joins TRBV7-8 and TRBJ2-1, with 7 bases fitting TRBD2. Sequencing was performed on PBMCs. The TCR originated in a woman between 18 and 30 years old in good health and CMV-seropositive. This CDR3 is CASSSILGLGTYNEQFF. CDR3 coding DNA: TGTGCCAGCAGCTCAATACTCGGACTAGGAACATACAATGAGCAGTTCTTC.